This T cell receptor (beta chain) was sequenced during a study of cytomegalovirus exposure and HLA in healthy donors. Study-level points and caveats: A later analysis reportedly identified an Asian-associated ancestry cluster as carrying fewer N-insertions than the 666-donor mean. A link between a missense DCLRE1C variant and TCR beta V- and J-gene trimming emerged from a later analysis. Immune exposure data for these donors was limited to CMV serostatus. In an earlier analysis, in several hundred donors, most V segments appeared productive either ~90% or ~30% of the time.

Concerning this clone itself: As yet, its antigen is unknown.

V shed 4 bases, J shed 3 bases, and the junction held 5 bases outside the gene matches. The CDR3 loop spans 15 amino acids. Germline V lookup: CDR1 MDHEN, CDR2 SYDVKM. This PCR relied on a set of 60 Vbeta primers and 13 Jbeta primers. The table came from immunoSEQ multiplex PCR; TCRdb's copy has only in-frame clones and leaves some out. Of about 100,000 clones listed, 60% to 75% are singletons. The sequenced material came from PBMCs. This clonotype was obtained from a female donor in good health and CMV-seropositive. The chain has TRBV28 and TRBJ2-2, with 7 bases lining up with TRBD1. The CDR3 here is CASSYGTEHTGELFF. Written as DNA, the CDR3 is TGTGCCAGCAGTTACGGGACAGAACACACCGGGGAGCTGTTTTTT.